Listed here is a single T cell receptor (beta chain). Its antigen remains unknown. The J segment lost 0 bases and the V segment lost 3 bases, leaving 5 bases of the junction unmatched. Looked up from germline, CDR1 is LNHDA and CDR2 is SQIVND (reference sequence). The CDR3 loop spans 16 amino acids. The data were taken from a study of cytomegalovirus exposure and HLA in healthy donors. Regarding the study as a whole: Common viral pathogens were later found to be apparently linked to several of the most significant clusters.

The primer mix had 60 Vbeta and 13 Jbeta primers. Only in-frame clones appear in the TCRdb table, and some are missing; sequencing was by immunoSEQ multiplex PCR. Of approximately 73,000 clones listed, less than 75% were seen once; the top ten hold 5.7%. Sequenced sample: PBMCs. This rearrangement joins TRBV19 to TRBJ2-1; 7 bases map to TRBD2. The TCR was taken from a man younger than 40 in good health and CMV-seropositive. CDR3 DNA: TGTGCCAGTAGTATCCGACTAGCAGCCTCCTACAATGAGCAGTTCTTC. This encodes CASSIRLAASYNEQFF.